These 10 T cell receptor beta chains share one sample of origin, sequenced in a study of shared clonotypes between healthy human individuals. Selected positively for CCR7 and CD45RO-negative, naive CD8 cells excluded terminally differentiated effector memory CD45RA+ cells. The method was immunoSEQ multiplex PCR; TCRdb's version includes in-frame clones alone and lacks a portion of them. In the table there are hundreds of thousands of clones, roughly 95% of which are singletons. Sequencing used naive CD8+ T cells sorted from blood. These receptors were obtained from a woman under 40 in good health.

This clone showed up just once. The CDR3 DNA sequence: TGCGCCAGCAGTCAATTGCGGCCGGCAGGGAAGGGCGAGCAGTACTTC. Translation gives CASSQLRPAGKGEQYF. The chain uses TRBV23-1 and TRBJ2-5, with D tentatively TRBD1 (5 bases). The closer fit of TRBJ2-7 to the DNA end suggests the J call may be wrong. TRBV23-1 is an ORF, and what it does is uncertain. The CDR3 extends over 16 amino acids.

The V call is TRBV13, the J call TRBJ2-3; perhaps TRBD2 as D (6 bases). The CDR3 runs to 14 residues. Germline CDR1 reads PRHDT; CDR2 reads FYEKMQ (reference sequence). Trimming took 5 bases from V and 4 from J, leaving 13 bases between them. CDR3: CASSPRLVPDTQYF. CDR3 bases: TGTGCCAGCAGCCCTAGACTAGTTCCAGATACGCAGTATTTT. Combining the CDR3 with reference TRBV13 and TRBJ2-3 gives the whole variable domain AAGVIQSPRHLIKEKRETATLKCYPIPRHDTVYWYQQGPGQDPQFLISFYEKMQSDKGSIPDRFSAQQFSDYHSELNMSSLELGDSALYFCASSPRLVPDTQYFGPGTRLTVL.

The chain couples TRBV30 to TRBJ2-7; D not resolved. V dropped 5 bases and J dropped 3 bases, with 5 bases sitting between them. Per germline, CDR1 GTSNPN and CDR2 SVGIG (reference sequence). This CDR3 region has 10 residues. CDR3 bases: TGTGCCTGGGCCGACTACGAGCAGTACTTC. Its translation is CAWADYEQYF.

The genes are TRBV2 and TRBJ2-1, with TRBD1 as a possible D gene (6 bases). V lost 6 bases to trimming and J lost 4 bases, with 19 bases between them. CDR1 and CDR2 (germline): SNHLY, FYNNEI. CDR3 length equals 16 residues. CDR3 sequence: CASRSTSGERYNEQFF. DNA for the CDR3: TGTGCCAGCAGATCCACCTCAGGGGAGCGATACAATGAGCAGTTCTTC. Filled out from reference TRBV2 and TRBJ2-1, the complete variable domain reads EPEVTQTPSHQVTQMGQEVILRCVPISNHLYFYWYRQILGQKVEFLVSFYNNEISEKSEIFDDQFSVERPDGSNFTLKIRSTKLEDSAMYFCASRSTSGERYNEQFFGPGTRLTVL.

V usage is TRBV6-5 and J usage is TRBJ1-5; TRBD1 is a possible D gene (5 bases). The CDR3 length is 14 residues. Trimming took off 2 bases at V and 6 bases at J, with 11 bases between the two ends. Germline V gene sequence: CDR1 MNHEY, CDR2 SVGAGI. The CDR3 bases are TGTGCCAGCAGTTACGGCAGGGTGAGTCAGCCCCAGCATTTT. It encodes CASSYGRVSQPQHF.

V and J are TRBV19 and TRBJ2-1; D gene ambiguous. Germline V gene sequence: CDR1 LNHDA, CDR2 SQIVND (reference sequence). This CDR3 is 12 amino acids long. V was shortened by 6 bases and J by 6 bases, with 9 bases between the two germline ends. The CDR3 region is CASSETINEQFF. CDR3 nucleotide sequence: TGTGCCAGTAGCGAGACAATCAATGAGCAGTTCTTC.

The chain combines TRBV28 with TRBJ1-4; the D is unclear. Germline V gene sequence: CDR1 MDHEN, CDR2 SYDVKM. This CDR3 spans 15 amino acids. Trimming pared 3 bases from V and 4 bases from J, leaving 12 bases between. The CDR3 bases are TGTGCCAGCAGTTTTTGGGGTAGCGGTAATGAAAAACTGTTTTTT. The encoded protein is CASSFWGSGNEKLFF.

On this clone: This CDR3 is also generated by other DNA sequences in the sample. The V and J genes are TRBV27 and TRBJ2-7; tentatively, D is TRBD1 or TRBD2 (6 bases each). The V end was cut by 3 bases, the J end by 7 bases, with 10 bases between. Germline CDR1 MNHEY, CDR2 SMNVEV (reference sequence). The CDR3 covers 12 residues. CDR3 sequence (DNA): TGTGCCAGCAGTTTGCGAGGGGGGGAGCAGTACTTC. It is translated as CASSLRGGEQYF.

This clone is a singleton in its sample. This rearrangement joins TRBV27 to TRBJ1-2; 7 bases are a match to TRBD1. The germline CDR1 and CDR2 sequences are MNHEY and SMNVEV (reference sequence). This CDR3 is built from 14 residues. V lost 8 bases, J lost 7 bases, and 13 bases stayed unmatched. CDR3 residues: CASQPGTAVGGYTF. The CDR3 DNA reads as TGTGCCAGCCAACCCGGGACAGCCGTTGGTGGCTACACCTTC.

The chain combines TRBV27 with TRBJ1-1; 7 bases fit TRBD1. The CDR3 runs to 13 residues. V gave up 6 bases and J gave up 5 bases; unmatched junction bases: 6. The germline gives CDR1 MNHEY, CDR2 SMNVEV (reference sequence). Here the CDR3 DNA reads TGTGCCAGCAGCTCGACAGGGCGTACTGAAGCTTTCTTT. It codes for CASSSTGRTEAFF.